A selection of T cell receptor beta chains follows, all from one sample in a study of shared clonotypes between healthy human individuals. The data were produced by immunoSEQ multiplex PCR, yet TCRdb's version contains in-frame clones alone and is incomplete. The table records some 2 million clones, approximately 95% of them present only once. Sequencing was done on a sample of naive CD8+ T cells sorted from blood. These receptors all come from a man between 18 and 29 years old in good health. CDR3s include the opening cysteine and the closing phenylalanine or tryptophan. A D gene is named only where the DNA matches it firmly. For some rows the clone size is stated as once, few or many, or as a class when expanded; others skip it.

DNA | CDR3 | size | J | D | V
TGTGCCAGTAGTAGGAAAGCCTCCTACGAGCAGTACTTC | CASSRKASYEQYF | . | TRBJ2-7 | . | TRBV19
TGTGCCAGCAGCTTAGAGGCAGAAGAGACCCAGTACTTC | CASSLEAEETQYF | . | TRBJ2-5 | . | TRBV7-8
TGTGCCAGCAGGCTGCGGGGGGCTGGCTATGGCTACACCTTC | CASRLRGAGYGYTF | . | TRBJ1-2 | . | TRBV6-1
TGTGCCAGCAGTTTGCGCCAGAGCAATCAGCCCCAGCATTTT | CASSLRQSNQPQHF | . | TRBJ1-5 | . | TRBV27
TGCGCCAGCAGCCAAGAGAGAAGAGAGGGCTACGAGCAGTACTTC | CASSQERREGYEQYF | . | TRBJ2-7 | . | TRBV4-1
TGTGCCAGCAGCTTCGGACAGAATCCCACAGATACGCAGTATTTT | CASSFGQNPTDTQYF | . | TRBJ2-3 | . | TRBV11-2
TGTGCCAGCAGCGAGGGACACGGCTACGAGCAGTACTTC | CASSEGHGYEQYF | . | TRBJ2-7 | . | TRBV6-6
TGTGCCAGCAGCCCCCCAGGACAGGGAGCCACTGAAGCTTTCTTT | CASSPPGQGATEAFF | . | TRBJ1-1 | TRBD1 | TRBV5-8
TGTGCCAGCAGTTCTTCAGCGGGAGGATATGGTGAGCAGTTCTTC | CASSSSAGGYGEQFF | . | TRBJ2-1 | TRBD2 | TRBV27
TGTGCCAGCAGTGCCCGGGAGGGTTTAGAGCAGTTCTTC | CASSAREGLEQFF | . | TRBJ2-1 | TRBD2 | TRBV6-5
TGCGCCAGCAGCACGAAGGACCGTCAAGAGACCCAGTACTTC | CASSTKDRQETQYF | . | TRBJ2-5 | . | TRBV5-1
TGTGCCAGCACCAATTTGGGTGACGCAGAAAAACTGTTTTTT | CASTNLGDAEKLFF | . | TRBJ1-4 | . | TRBV2
TGTGCCAGCAGCGGGACGGACAGTGGCACTGAAGCTTTCTTT | CASSGTDSGTEAFF | . | TRBJ1-1 | . | TRBV9
TGTGCCACCAGCAAAACAGGGGGAAACACCATATATTTT | CATSKTGGNTIYF | . | TRBJ1-3 | . | TRBV15
TGTGCCAGTAGTATCGGACTCATGGGCGAGCAGTACTTC | CASSIGLMGEQYF | . | TRBJ2-7 | . | TRBV19
TGCGCCAGCAGCCTAAGCCCGGGTGCCTACGAGCAGTACTTC | CASSLSPGAYEQYF | . | TRBJ2-7 | . | TRBV4-3
TGTGCCAGCACCTCGCCTGAAGAGACCCAGTACTTC | CASTSPEETQYF | . | TRBJ2-5 | . | TRBV6-5
TGTGCCAGCAGCCCCCAAACTAGCGGCATTTCCTACGAGCAGTACTTC | CASSPQTSGISYEQYF | once | TRBJ2-7 | TRBD2 | TRBV14
TGTGCCAGCAGTTCGTTAGCGGGGGGTTACACAGATACGCAGTATTTT | CASSSLAGGYTDTQYF | . | TRBJ2-3 | TRBD2 | TRBV27
TGTGCCTGGAACACCCTGGGAACCGGGGAGCTGTTTTTT | CAWNTLGTGELFF | . | TRBJ2-2 | . | TRBV30
TGTGCCAGCAGTTTAGTTCCTAGCGGGGTACAAGAGACCCAGTACTTC | CASSLVPSGVQETQYF | . | TRBJ2-5 | TRBD2 | TRBV27
TGTGCCAGCAGCTTACAACCCCCACTAGCGGGGATCTACGAGCAGTACTTC | CASSLQPPLAGIYEQYF | . | TRBJ2-7 | TRBD2 | TRBV7-8
TGTGCCAGCAGCGGCCTGGGAGGGCAGGGGGCCTCAGATACGCAGTATTTT | CASSGLGGQGASDTQYF | once | TRBJ2-3 | . | TRBV9
TGTGCCAGCAGCCAGGGGGCCGAGCAGTACTTC | CASSQGAEQYF | . | TRBJ2-7 | TRBD1 | TRBV5-4
TGTGCCAGCAGCTTACAGGGGGCGGGTTACGAGCAGTACTTC | CASSLQGAGYEQYF | . | TRBJ2-7 | TRBD1 | TRBV11-2
TGTGCCAGCTCACCCACACCCCGGACAGGACTTTACGAGCAGTACTTC | CASSPTPRTGLYEQYF | once | TRBJ2-7 | TRBD1 | TRBV18
TGTGCCAGCAGTTACGATGGGGCGCGGGAGACCCAGTACTTC | CASSYDGARETQYF | . | TRBJ2-5 | . | TRBV6-6
TGCGCCAGCAGCAGTACGTCCGGGTCCTACGAGCAGTACTTC | CASSSTSGSYEQYF | . | TRBJ2-7 | . | TRBV4-3
TGCGCCAGCAGCCAAGGGATCGGCTCCATGGAAAAACTGTTTTTT | CASSQGIGSMEKLFF | . | TRBJ1-4 | . | TRBV4-3